One sample yielded the 21 T cell receptor beta chains listed below, sequenced in a study of T cell changes during pregnancy in multiple sclerosis. Measured with immunoSEQ multiplex PCR; TCRdb has only the in-frame clones, and not every one. The sample has about 80,000 clones; less than 95% are singletons. Sequenced material: peripheral blood, taken in the third trimester of pregnancy. The source of these receptors is a female donor with multiple sclerosis, enrolled in a pregnancy study.

This chain links TRBV7-8 with TRBJ2-7; possible D gene TRBD1, 6 bases. V was trimmed by 1 base and J by 4 bases, leaving 11 bases between them. Germline-derived CDR1 and CDR2 are SGHVS and FQNEAQ. This CDR3 comprises 14 residues. The CDR3 is CASSLGRTDYEQYF. CDR3 DNA sequence: TGTGCCAGCAGCTTAGGAAGGACAGATTACGAGCAGTACTTC.

The chain carries TRBV6-1 and TRBJ1-1; D gene unclear. With 0 bases removed from V and 6 bases from J, the gap between germline ends came to 5 bases. This CDR3 has 12 amino acids. Germline CDR1 and CDR2: MNHNS and SASEGT. The CDR3 sequence is CASSEAPAEAFF. DNA of the CDR3: TGTGCCAGCAGTGAAGCGCCGGCTGAAGCTTTCTTT.

The chain carries TRBV6-6 and TRBJ1-4; 10 nucleotides agree with TRBD1. The junction had 5 bases not matched to a gene; V was cut back by 0 bases and J by 7 bases. Germline-derived CDR1 and CDR2 are MNHNY and SVGAGI (reference sequence). The CDR3 spans 16 residues. CDR3 loop: CASSYSAGQGFEKLFF. The CDR3 DNA is TGTGCCAGCAGTTACTCGGCGGGACAGGGGTTTGAAAAACTGTTTTTT.

The chain uses TRBV11-1 and TRBJ2-7; 8 nucleotides line up with TRBD1. Germline CDR1 reads SGHAT; CDR2 reads FQDESV (reference sequence). V was clipped by 3 bases and J by 1 base; unmatched bases: 5. This CDR3 is 15 amino acids long. CDR3 in DNA: TGTGCCAGCAGCTTGGACAGGGCCTATTCCTACGAGCAGTACTTC. Its translation is CASSLDRAYSYEQYF.

The chain uses TRBV29-1 and TRBJ1-4; D remains unclear. This CDR3 has 14 amino acids. Trimming took 7 bases from V and 5 from J, leaving 17 bases between them. Germline CDR1 and CDR2: SQVTM and ANQGSEA. For the CDR3, the DNA is TGCAGCGCGACTCTCGGGATCACAAATGAAAAACTGTTTTTT. Protein sequence: CSATLGITNEKLFF.

This clone was picked up many times. The V call is TRBV9, the J call TRBJ1-1; D might be TRBD1 (5 bases). The CDR3 has 13 residues. CDR1 and CDR2 from the germline V gene are SGDLS and YYNGEE. The V gene lost 0 bases and the J gene lost 6 bases, with 9 bases spanning the gap. CDR3 residues: CASSVVLGAEAFF. For the CDR3, the DNA is TGTGCCAGCAGCGTAGTGTTAGGGGCTGAAGCTTTCTTT.

The genes are TRBV6-4 and TRBJ2-3, with 7 bases matching TRBD2. Germline V lookup: CDR1 MRHNA, CDR2 SNTAGT. CDR3 length equals 14 residues. With 3 bases clipped from V and 0 bases from J, the junction kept 0 bases outside the gene matches. CDR3 in amino acids: CASSEAGSTDTQYF. CDR3 DNA sequence: TGTGCCAGCAGTGAAGCGGGGAGCACAGATACGCAGTATTTT.

The chain employs TRBV18 and TRBJ1-1, with D uncertain. This CDR3 comprises 14 residues. Germline assignment: CDR1 KGHSH and CDR2 LQKENI. The V end was cut by 0 bases, the J end by 1 base, with 6 bases between. CDR3: CASSPPAQNTEAFF. CDR3 nucleotides: TGTGCCAGCTCACCACCGGCCCAGAACACTGAAGCTTTCTTT.

The chain joins TRBV15 to TRBJ2-7, with D maybe TRBD1 (5 bases). Trimming left V 0 bases short and J 5 bases short, with 14 bases between. The germline V gene encodes CDR1 LNHNV and CDR2 YYDKDF (reference sequence). The CDR3 spans 15 residues. CDR3 residues: CATSRDKLWGNEQYF. The CDR3 nucleotides read TGTGCCACCAGCAGAGATAAGCTTTGGGGCAACGAGCAGTACTTC. Supplemented by reference TRBV15 and TRBJ2-7, the full variable domain reads DAMVIQNPRYQVTQFGKPVTLSCSQTLNHNVMYWYQQKSSQAPKLLFHYYDKDFNNEADTPDNFQSRRPNTSFCFLDIRSPGLGDTAMYLCATSRDKLWGNEQYFGPGTRLTVT.

This chain uses TRBV27 with TRBJ1-4; TRBD1 agrees at 9 bases. The germline CDR1 and CDR2 sequences are MNHEY and SMNVEV (reference sequence). The J segment lost 10 bases and the V segment lost 2 bases, leaving 8 bases of the junction unmatched. This CDR3 contains 15 residues. CDR3 coding DNA: TGTGCCAGCAGTTTAAGCGGACAGGGGTGGGCAAAACTGTTTTTT. It yields the protein CASSLSGQGWAKLFF.

Regarding this clone: Its ends do not fully match the called genes, so a read error is possible. This chain uses TRBV7-7 with TRBJ1-6; D ambiguous. Germline V gene data show CDR1 as SSHAT and CDR2 as FNYEAQ (reference sequence). This CDR3 comprises 13 residues. CDR3 loop: CASSLERNSPLHF. The CDR3 nucleotides are TGTGCTAGCAGCTTAGAGAGGAATTCACCCCTCCACTTT.

The rearrangement uses TRBV6-5 and TRBJ2-7; D unresolved. Germline CDR1 MNHEY, CDR2 SVGAGI. V lost 7 bases, J lost 3 bases, and 10 bases lay in between. This CDR3 is 12 amino acids long. CDR3 in DNA: TGTGCCAGCATCGCCCCGGGCTACGAGCAGTACTTC. Amino acid sequence: CASIAPGYEQYF.

This chain uses TRBV9 with TRBJ2-3; 15 nucleotides match TRBD2. Trimming removed 3 bases from V and 4 bases from J; junction bases left unmatched: 9. This CDR3 has 18 residues. The germline CDR1 and CDR2 sequences are SGDLS and YYNGEE. CDR3 sequence: CASSDGTSGGQTADTQYF. Here the CDR3 DNA reads TGTGCCAGCAGCGATGGGACTAGCGGGGGGCAAACGGCAGATACGCAGTATTTT.

This rearrangement joins TRBV25-1 to TRBJ2-6; the D is unclear. Germline CDR1 reads MGHDK; CDR2 reads SYGVNS. This CDR3 has 16 amino acids. V lost 2 bases and J lost 2, with 10 bases in between. CDR3 sequence (DNA): TGTGCCAGCAGTGAAGTACTGGTTACTGGGGCCAACGTCCTGACTTTC. This sequence encodes CASSEVLVTGANVLTF.

The chain links TRBV30 to TRBJ1-5, with a tentative D call TRBD1 (5 bases). CDR1 and CDR2 (germline): GTSNPN, SVGIG (reference sequence). The V end lost 0 bases, the J end lost 4 bases, and 7 bases lay between the germline ends. The CDR3 consists of 13 residues. The CDR3 nucleotides are TGTGCCTGGAGTGTACAGGATAATCAGCCCCAGCATTTT. The encoded protein is CAWSVQDNQPQHF.

As to this clone: The sample has other DNA sequences that encode this CDR3 too. The gene calls are TRBV27 and TRBJ2-7, with 7 positions matching TRBD1. Trimming cost V 3 bases and J 2 bases; bases outside gene matches: 4. Germline values: CDR1 MNHEY, CDR2 SMNVEV (reference sequence). This CDR3 has 14 residues. CDR3 DNA sequence: TGTGCCAGCAGTTTGGGGACAGCTACCTACGAGCAGTACTTC. Translating gives CASSLGTATYEQYF.

The chain employs TRBV4-1 and TRBJ1-2; no clear D gene. This CDR3 is built from 13 residues. From germline, CDR1 is MGHRA and CDR2 YSYEKL. Trimming removed 4 bases from V and 4 bases from J, with 10 bases in between. CDR3 loop: CASSLLYSYGYTF. The CDR3 bases are TGCGCCAGCAGCCTTTTGTACAGCTATGGCTACACCTTC.

The chain is built from TRBV5-4 and TRBJ1-1; 7 nucleotides match TRBD1. Trimming took 7 bases from V and 1 from J; bases not matched to a gene: 7. Germline CDR1 reads SGHNT; CDR2 reads YYREEE (reference sequence). The CDR3 extends over 14 amino acids. The CDR3 nucleotides are TGTGCCAGCGGGCTGCAGGGGGAGAACACTGAAGCTTTCTTT. This sequence encodes CASGLQGENTEAFF.

The chain employs TRBV6-1 and TRBJ2-7; D gene uncertain. V shed 8 bases and J shed 3 bases, with 14 bases lying between them. The CDR3 contains 13 residues. Germline V gene data show CDR1 as MNHNS and CDR2 as SASEGT. The CDR3 loop is CASSGTFFYEQYF. For the CDR3, the DNA is TGTGCCAGCTCAGGAACCTTTTTCTACGAGCAGTACTTC.

This clone was seen more than once but under ten times. This chain links TRBV6-7 with TRBJ1-2; D gene uncertain. TRBV6-7 is treated as an ORF (open reading frame) with a function not yet certain. Trimming took 2 bases from V and 6 from J, leaving 13 bases between them. The CDR3 totals 14 residues. The CDR3 protein is CASSYLKVRDGYTF. CDR3 sequence (DNA): TGTGCCAGCAGTTACCTTAAGGTTCGGGATGGCTACACCTTC.

In this sample, this clone turned up once. J is TRBJ1-4 and V is TRBV5-6; no reliable D call. The CDR3 has 13 residues. V gave up 4 bases and J gave up 12 bases, with 16 bases separating them. The V gene's germline CDR1 is SGHDT and CDR2 YYEEEE. The CDR3 loop reads CASSLVAPGELFF. As DNA, the CDR3 is TGTGCCAGCAGCCTTGTGGCGCCCGGGGAACTGTTTTTT.